Each of the 10 T cell receptor beta chains below was sequenced from the same sample in a study of blood T cell repertoires in COVID-19. Sequencing was performed with immunoSEQ multiplex PCR; in TCRdb, only in-frame clones are kept and a portion is missing. The sample carries 150,000 to 200,000 clones, more than 80% recorded once. The specimen was peripheral blood. The receptors shown here come from a woman aged 55-70 years with COVID-19, enrolled during active disease.

The V gene is TRBV7-8, the J gene TRBJ1-2; 8 bases match TRBD1. The CDR3 has 14 amino acids. The germline V gene has CDR1 SGHVS and CDR2 FQNEAQ. Trimming cost V 5 bases and J 7 bases; bases outside gene matches: 9. CDR3 DNA sequence: TGTGCCAGCAGCGCCCGCCAGGGGGCGGGTGGCTACACCTTC. Its protein is CASSARQGAGGYTF.

The CDR3 sequence is CSAGGPESPNYGYTF. The DNA of the CDR3 is TGCAGCGCCGGGGGGCCGGAGTCACCTAACTATGGCTACACCTTC. The chain carries TRBV29-1 and TRBJ1-2, with D possibly TRBD1 on 6 matching bases. V was clipped by 7 bases and J by 0 bases, with 18 bases between them. The CDR3 covers 15 residues. The germline gives CDR1 SQVTM, CDR2 ANQGSEA.

This chain joins TRBV19 and TRBJ2-7, with 7 positions matching TRBD2. V lost 5 bases and J lost 12; bases outside the gene matches: 7. The CDR3 runs 11 residues. The germline CDR1 and CDR2 sequences are LNHDA and SQIVND (reference sequence). In nucleotides, the CDR3 is TGTGCCAGTAGTCTCAGCGGGACTTTGTACTTC. It translates to CASSLSGTLYF.

The chain has TRBV27 and TRBJ2-5; the match to TRBD1 covers 8 bases. The CDR3 sequence is 13 residues long. V shed 7 bases and J 5 bases; nucleotides not matched to a gene: 6. Looked up from germline, CDR1 is MNHEY and CDR2 is SMNVEV (reference sequence). The CDR3 loop reads CASKRQGWETQYF. In DNA, the CDR3 is TGTGCCAGCAAGCGACAGGGGTGGGAGACCCAGTACTTC.

This sequence joins TRBV20-1 and TRBJ1-2; perhaps TRBD1 as D (5 bases). V was clipped by 3 bases and J by 7 bases, with 21 bases between them. Germline CDR1 and CDR2: DFQATT and SNEGSKA (reference sequence). CDR3 length: 15 amino acids. The DNA of the CDR3 is TGCAGTGCTAGTCGTCAGGGCGCGTCCCACTCTGGCTACACCTTC. Protein sequence: CSASRQGASHSGYTF.

The rearrangement joins TRBV11-1 to TRBJ1-1; 7 bases line up with TRBD1. V trimming: 5 bases; J trimming: 10 bases; junction bases outside the gene matches: 7. The CDR3 totals 12 residues. The germline V gene encodes CDR1 SGHAT and CDR2 FQDESV (reference sequence). The CDR3 DNA reads as TGTGCCAGCAGCCCAGGGGGGCTTGTAGCTTTCTTT. The encoded protein is CASSPGGLVAFF.

The chain employs TRBV20-1 and TRBJ1-5, with 8 positions matching TRBD1. The CDR3 extends over 14 amino acids. CDR1 is DFQATT and CDR2 is SNEGSKA in the germline V gene (reference sequence). V was pared by 3 bases and J by 4 bases, with 5 bases of the junction left unmatched. The CDR3 bases are TGCAGTGCTAGTAGTGGACAGGGAAATCAGCCCCAGCATTTT. Protein product: CSASSGQGNQPQHF.

This chain uses TRBV5-1 with TRBJ2-2; D is uncertain. Trimming pared 1 base from V and 4 bases from J, leaving 14 bases between. Germline loops: CDR1 SGHRS, CDR2 YFSETQ. The CDR3 is 16 residues long. CDR3 DNA sequence: TGCGCCAGCAGCTTGTTCGTCGACTCGAGCACCGGGGAGCTGTTTTTT. Protein sequence: CASSLFVDSSTGELFF.

This chain uses TRBV19 with TRBJ2-1; 11 bases line up with TRBD2. This CDR3 is 19 amino acids long. Per germline, CDR1 LNHDA and CDR2 SQIVND (reference sequence). V lost 3 bases and J lost 2; bases outside the gene matches: 12. The chain's CDR3 is CASSMPASGGSLPYNEQFF. In DNA form, the CDR3 reads TGTGCCAGTAGTATGCCGGCTAGCGGGGGGTCGCTTCCCTACAATGAGCAGTTCTTC.

The chain links TRBV6-6 to TRBJ2-2; a weak D match, TRBD1 (6 bases). Per germline, CDR1 MNHNY and CDR2 SVGAGI (reference sequence). The CDR3 sequence is 13 residues long. Trimming cost V 4 bases and J 4 bases, with 7 bases left between them. The CDR3 DNA reads as TGTGCCAGCAGTTGGACAGTCACCGGGGAGCTGTTTTTT. Translated: CASSWTVTGELFF.